The present T cell receptor beta chain was sequenced within a study of T-cell reconstitution after alpha-beta-depleted transplantation in children. A library of TCRbeta sequences, prepared with unique molecular identifiers, was generated. TCRdb re-analysed the PCR reads in MiXCR, keeping a single row per CDR3 protein. The sample has some 490,000 distinct CDR3 sequences, 12% seen once. Germline V gene lookup returns CDR1 DFQATT and CDR2 SNEGSKA (reference sequence). The CDR3 is 13 residues long. V dropped 4 bases and J dropped 2 bases, with 11 bases sitting between them. This clonotype was counted a few times.

The TCR sequence derives from a human donor who donated a stem cell graft to a child with combined immunodeficiency. This chain links TRBV20-1 with TRBJ2-5, with a tentative D call TRBD1 (6 bases). The sequenced sample was PBMCs from the stem cell graft donor, obtained from the stem cell graft. Written as DNA, the CDR3 is TGCAGTGCTATGCGGACAGAGCAAGAGACCCAGTACTTC. This codes for CSAMRTEQETQYF.